This TCR beta chain came from a study of identical twins. Findings and limits, study-wide: For out-of-frame beta sequences, excess twin sharing was weaker. Cord blood's abundant beta clonotypes had fewer insertions, unlike memory repertoires.

With regard to this clonotype: What it binds is not known. Given a much more abundant clone one base away, this may be a read error.

Germline V lookup: CDR1 MDHEN, CDR2 SYDVKM. The CDR3 runs 12 residues. A universal primer site was created by template switching, with the cDNA bearing unique molecular identifiers. TCRdb fed the 5' RACE reads into MiXCR, producing one record per CDR3 protein. The table records about 160,000 distinct CDR3 sequences, around 3.4% of them present only once. The chain links TRBV28 to TRBJ2-6, with a weak D call TRBD1 (5 bases). What was sequenced was memory T cells sorted from blood. This TCR came from a man between 18 and 29 years old in good health. The DNA of the CDR3 is TGCCAGAGTCATTGTGGGGCCAACGTCCTGAATTTC. This codes for CQSHCGANVLNF.